The sequence of this T cell receptor (beta chain) was determined in a study of monozygotic twins with cystic fibrosis. A note on this clone: Antigen: not known.

Study-level points and caveats: Clonality was generally low (median about 0.01), higher in the most severe patients. Nucleotide-identical clonotype sharing was significantly higher within monozygotic CF twin pairs than between unrelated CF individuals.

Data came from immunoSEQ multiplex PCR; TCRdb stores just in-frame clones and leaves some out. Of just over 35,000 clones listed, under 95% are singletons. The TCR was taken from a boy aged 2 to 9 with cystic fibrosis. The source material was blood.

As DNA, the CDR3 is TGCGCCAGCAGCCCCGAACCCGGCTGGGGCGGCTACACCTTC. This encodes CASSPEPGWGGYTF. The chain recombines TRBV4-3 with TRBJ1-2, with TRBD1 as a possible D gene (5 bases). V was clipped by 4 bases and J by 8 bases, with 17 bases between them. Germline loops: CDR1 LGHNA, CDR2 YSLEER. CDR3 length: 14 amino acids.